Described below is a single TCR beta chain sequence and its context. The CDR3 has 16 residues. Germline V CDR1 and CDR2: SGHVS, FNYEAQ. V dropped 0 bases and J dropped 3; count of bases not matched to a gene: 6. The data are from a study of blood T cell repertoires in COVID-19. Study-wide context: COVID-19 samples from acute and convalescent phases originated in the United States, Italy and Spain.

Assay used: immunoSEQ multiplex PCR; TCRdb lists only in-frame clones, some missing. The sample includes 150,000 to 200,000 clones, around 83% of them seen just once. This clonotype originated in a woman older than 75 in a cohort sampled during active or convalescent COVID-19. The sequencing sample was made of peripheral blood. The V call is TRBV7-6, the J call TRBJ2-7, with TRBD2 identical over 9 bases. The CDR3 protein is CASSLALAGRNYEQYF. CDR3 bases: TGTGCCAGCAGCTTAGCGCTAGCGGGGCGAAACTACGAGCAGTACTTC.